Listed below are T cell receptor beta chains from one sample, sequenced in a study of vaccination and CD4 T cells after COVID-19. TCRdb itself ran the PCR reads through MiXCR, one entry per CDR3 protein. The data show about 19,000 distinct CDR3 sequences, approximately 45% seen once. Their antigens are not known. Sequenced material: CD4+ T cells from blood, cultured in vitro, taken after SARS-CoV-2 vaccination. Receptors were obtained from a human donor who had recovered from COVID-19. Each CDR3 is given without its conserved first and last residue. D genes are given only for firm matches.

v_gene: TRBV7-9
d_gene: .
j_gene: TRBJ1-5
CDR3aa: ASSLGQGIGNQPQH

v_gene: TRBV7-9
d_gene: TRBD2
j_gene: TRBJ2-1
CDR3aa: ASSLGTSPVVEQF

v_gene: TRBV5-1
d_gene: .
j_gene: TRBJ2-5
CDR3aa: ASSFTPGNQETQY

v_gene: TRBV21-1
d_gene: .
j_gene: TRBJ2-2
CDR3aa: ASSKGDTGELF

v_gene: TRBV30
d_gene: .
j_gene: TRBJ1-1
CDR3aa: AWVMNTEAF

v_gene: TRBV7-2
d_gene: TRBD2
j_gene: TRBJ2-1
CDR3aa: ASRSLAAASYNEQF

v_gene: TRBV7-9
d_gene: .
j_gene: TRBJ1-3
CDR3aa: ASSSDSVSGNTIY

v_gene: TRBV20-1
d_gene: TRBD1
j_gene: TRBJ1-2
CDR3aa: SADHRGLFGYT

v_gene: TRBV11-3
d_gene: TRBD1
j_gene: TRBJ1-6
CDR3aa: ASSLVTGGDSPLH

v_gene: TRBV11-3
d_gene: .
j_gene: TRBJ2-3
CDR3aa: ASSLDITQY

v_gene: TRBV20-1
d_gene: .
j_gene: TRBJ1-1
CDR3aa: SARTMNTEAF

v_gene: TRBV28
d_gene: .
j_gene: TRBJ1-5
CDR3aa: ASSLTGRYSNQPQH

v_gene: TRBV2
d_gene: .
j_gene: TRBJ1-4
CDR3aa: ASSAWGRGAQEKLF

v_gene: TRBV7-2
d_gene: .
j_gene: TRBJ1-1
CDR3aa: ASRQDTGRAF

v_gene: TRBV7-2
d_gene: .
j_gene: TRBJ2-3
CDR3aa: ASSLVVTGVIDTQY

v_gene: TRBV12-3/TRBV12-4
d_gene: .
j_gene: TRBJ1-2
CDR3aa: ASSPPGALYGYT

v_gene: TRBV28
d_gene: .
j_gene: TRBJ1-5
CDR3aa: ASSFSQANQPQH

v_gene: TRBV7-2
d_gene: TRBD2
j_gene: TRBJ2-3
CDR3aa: ASQRVAGAYSDTQY

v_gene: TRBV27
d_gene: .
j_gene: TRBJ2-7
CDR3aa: ASSLTYLRDEQY

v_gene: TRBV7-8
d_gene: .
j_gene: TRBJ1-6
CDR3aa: ASSLAPSYSTPLH

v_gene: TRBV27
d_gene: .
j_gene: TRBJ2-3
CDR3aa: ASRGSTDTQY

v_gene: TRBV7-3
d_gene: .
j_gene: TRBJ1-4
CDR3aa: ASSQSSNEKLF

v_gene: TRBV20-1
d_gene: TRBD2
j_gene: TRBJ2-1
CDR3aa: SARDRTSGSQYEQF

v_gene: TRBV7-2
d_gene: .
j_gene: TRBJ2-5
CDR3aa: ASSFGTGETQY

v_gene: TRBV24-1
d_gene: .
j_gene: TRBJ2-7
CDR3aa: ATSDSGIAYEQY

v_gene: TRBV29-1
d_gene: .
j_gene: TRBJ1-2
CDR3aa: SVEDRNIGGYT